The clone carrying this TCR beta chain occurred a few times. Its matching antigen is unknown. The data belong to a study of beta chain features in type 1 diabetes. The CDR3 contains 15 residues. With 1 base clipped from V and 4 bases from J, the junction kept 5 bases outside the gene matches. Germline V gene sequence: CDR1 SGHTA, CDR2 FQGNSA. Findings and limits, study-wide: In type 1 diabetes patients, VDJ junctions had fewer insertions; deletions at these junctions were more frequent.

Central memory, naive, regulatory and stem cell-like memory CD4+ cells were sorted by CD45RO/CCR7/CD25/CD127/CD95/CD27. Since all of the isolated RNA was reverse transcribed, expressed TCRB transcripts were what got sequenced. Here immunoSEQ multiplex PCR was the method, and the copy in TCRdb shows in-frame clones only, minus some. The sample lists roughly 380,000 clones; roughly 21% were seen once. The chain employs TRBV7-2 and TRBJ2-5; TRBD2 matches at 8 bases. The clonotype originates from a woman aged 18-30 years in good health. Material: naive CD4+ T cells from blood. In nucleotides, the CDR3 is TGTGCCAGCAGCTTAGGAGGTGCGGGGGGAGAGACCCAGTACTTC. It is translated as CASSLGGAGGETQYF.